This T cell receptor beta chain comes out of a study of T cells after yellow fever vaccination. Overall study context: Preparing low-cell-number fractions relied on SMART-Seq v4 Ultra Low Input.

V dropped 1 base and J dropped 5 bases, with 13 bases sitting between them. This CDR3 spans 15 amino acids. Germline loops: CDR1 SEHNR, CDR2 FQNEAQ (reference sequence). Broader study findings: Post-booster repertoires contained most primary-vaccination clones again (roughly 96% CD4, around 89% CD8).

The TCR cDNA carried a universal primer site and UMIs from 5'RACE template switching. TCRdb processed the 5' RACE reads anew with MiXCR; each CDR3 protein has one entry. The table lists some 300,000 distinct CDR3 sequences, roughly 8.4% of them singletons, with 15% to 20% in the top ten. This clonotype was counted between two and nine times. Antigen unknown. The source of this sequence is a man in his late teens or twenties who received the YFV17D yellow fever vaccine. The rearrangement links TRBV7-9 to TRBJ2-3, with D uncertain. This material consisted of PBMCs, taken approximately 40 days after the first yellow fever vaccination. The CDR3 loop is CASSLGAAGVDTQYF. CDR3 coding DNA: TGTGCCAGCAGCTTAGGGGCAGCTGGGGTAGATACGCAGTATTTT.